A selection of T cell receptor beta chains follows, all from one sample in a study of T cell responses to AZD1222 COVID-19 vaccine. The table came from immunoSEQ multiplex PCR; TCRdb's copy has only in-frame clones and leaves some out. The table has approximately 140,000 clones, more than 85% seen once. This specimen was peripheral blood, taken on day 0 of AZD1222 vaccination. These TCRs come from an adult in good health. CDR3s include the opening cysteine and the closing phenylalanine or tryptophan. A D gene is named only where the DNA matches it firmly. Part of the rows lack a size; the others show once, few, many or a class for expanded clones.

d_call j_call v_call clone_size cdr3_nt cdr3_aa
TRBD1 TRBJ1-2 TRBV6-6 few TGTGCCAGCAGTTCAAGGACAGGGCGAGGCTATGGCTACACCTTC CASSSRTGRGYGYTF
TRBD1 TRBJ2-7 TRBV6-5 . TGTGCCAGCAGTCGGACAGGGAGTCGCTACGAGCAGTACTTC CASSRTGSRYEQYF
TRBD2 TRBJ2-3 TRBV19 . TGTGCCAGTAGTATCGGCAGGGGACTAGCGGCAGGCACAGATACGCAGTATTTT CASSIGRGLAAGTDTQYF
. TRBJ1-6 TRBV7-2 . TGTGCCAGCAGTTTCAGGGGCAGTAATTCACCCCTCCACTTT CASSFRGSNSPLHF
TRBD2 TRBJ2-1 TRBV28 . TGTGCCAGCAGTCCGGGACTAGCGGGAGGCCACGGTCGGAAAAGCTCCTACAATGAGCAGTTCTTC CASSPGLAGGHGRKSSYNEQFF
. TRBJ1-1 TRBV19 . TGTGCCAGTAGTATAGCAGCTAGAAACACTGAAGCTTTCTTT CASSIAARNTEAFF
. TRBJ1-2 TRBV15 once TGTGCCACCAGCAGAGGGGCAGGGAACGACTATGGCTACACCTTC CATSRGAGNDYGYTF
TRBD2 TRBJ2-2 TRBV7-2 . TGTGCCAGCAGCCCGACTAGCGGGAGGGCGAACACCGGGGAGCTGTTTTTT CASSPTSGRANTGELFF
. TRBJ2-2 TRBV19 . TGTGCCAGTAGTAACACCGGGGAGCTGTTTTTT CASSNTGELFF
TRBD1 TRBJ1-6 TRBV7-6 . TGTGCCAGCAGCTTGGGACAGGGGTATTCACCCCTCCACTTT CASSLGQGYSPLHF
. TRBJ2-2 TRBV12-3/TRBV12-4 . TGTGCCAGCAGTTCCAGCTTCACCGGGGAGCTGTTTTTT CASSSSFTGELFF
TRBD2 TRBJ2-7 TRBV27 . TGTGCCAGCAGTTTAAATCCCCTAGCGGGAGGCTCCTACGAGCAGTACTTC CASSLNPLAGGSYEQYF
. TRBJ1-5 TRBV19 once TGTGCCAGTAGCCGTAGGGACGTCGGCAATCAGCCCCAGCATTTT CASSRRDVGNQPQHF
TRBD2 TRBJ2-1 TRBV5-1 . TGCGCCAGCAGCCCCCAACTTAGCGGGAGGAACGGTGGTGAGCAGTTCTTC CASSPQLSGRNGGEQFF
TRBD2 TRBJ2-7 TRBV27 . TGTGCCAGCAGTTTATCGATGGGACTAGCGGGAGGGTACGAGCAGTACTTC CASSLSMGLAGGYEQYF
. TRBJ1-3 TRBV7-3 . TGTGCCAGCAGCTTAAGAGGTGGGGACGGAAACACCATATATTTT CASSLRGGDGNTIYF
TRBD1 TRBJ2-3 TRBV20-1 . TGCAGTGCTAGTGCCCGACAGGGTCCTAGAGGGGATACGCAGTATTTT CSASARQGPRGDTQYF
. TRBJ2-5 TRBV6-6 . TGTGCCAGCAGTTACATTAGCGGAAGAGGGGAGACCCAGTACTTC CASSYISGRGETQYF
. TRBJ2-1 TRBV20-1 . TGCAGTGCCTCCCGCGCGGGTGAGCAGTTCTTC CSASRAGEQFF
. TRBJ1-5 TRBV11-2 . TGTGCCAGCAGCATGAATAGCAATCAGCCCCAGCATTTT CASSMNSNQPQHF
. TRBJ2-3 TRBV7-3 . TGTGCCAGCAGCTTAAGTAAGGGAGATACGCAGTATTTT CASSLSKGDTQYF
TRBD2 TRBJ2-1 TRBV27 . TGTGCCAGCAGCTTAAATGAACTAGCGGGAGTTTCAGATGAGCAGTTCTTC CASSLNELAGVSDEQFF
. TRBJ1-2 TRBV5-1 . TGCGCCAGCAGCTTGGGGCAGGCAGTTGGTCATGGCTACACCTTC CASSLGQAVGHGYTF
TRBD1 TRBJ2-1 TRBV7-9 . TGTGCCAGCAGCTTAGAGGACAGGACCTACAATGAGCAGTTCTTC CASSLEDRTYNEQFF